The clone carrying this TCR beta chain was found once. Seattle participants joined during active infection and were tracked over time. The CDR3 consists of 15 residues. Germline CDR1 and CDR2: SGHNT and YENEEA. The V gene lost 2 bases and the J gene lost 1 base, with 12 bases spanning the gap. This entry is derived from a study of blood T cell repertoires in COVID-19. Whole-study context: The United States, Italy and Spain provided the acute and convalescent COVID-19 samples. T cells, B-cell-depleted T cells, or PBMCs supplied cDNA or gDNA.

In the original workflow: Estimation of nucleated cell counts relied on the amplification of reference gene primers. TCRdb keeps only in-frame clones here, not all; method: immunoSEQ multiplex PCR. Clonal size and the V and J genes are those of that table, whereas D and trimming came from the DNA. The repertoire holds fewer than 400,000 clones, with roughly nine tenths as singletons. The source material was peripheral blood. The receptor was derived from a young woman with COVID-19, enrolled during active disease. The V call is TRBV11-3, the J call TRBJ2-7; D is perhaps TRBD2 (5 bases). The CDR3 region is CASSLMRERSYEQYF. Here the CDR3 DNA reads TGTGCCAGCAGCTTAATGAGGGAGAGATCCTACGAGCAGTACTTC. Looking up the rest from reference TRBV11-3 and TRBJ2-7 gives the full variable domain: EAGVVQSPRYKIIEKKQPVAFWCNPISGHNTLYWYLQNLGQGPELLIRYENEEAVDDSQLPKDRFSAERLKGVDSTLKIQPAELGDSAVYLCASSLMRERSYEQYFGPGTRLTVT.